Shown below are 17 T cell receptor beta chains from a single sample sequenced in a study of blood T cell repertoires in COVID-19. The protocol was immunoSEQ multiplex PCR, while the TCRdb copy is restricted to in-frame clones and leaves out a portion. Of 65,000 to 70,000 clones in the sample, 80% to 90% are singletons; the top ten hold 1.4%. The sequenced sample consisted of peripheral blood. The receptors were sampled from a woman aged 55-70 years with acute or convalescent COVID-19.

V and J are TRBV5-1 and TRBJ1-1; D unclear. Germline lookup yields CDR1 SGHRS and CDR2 YFSETQ. V was pared by 2 bases and J by 6 bases, with 11 bases between. The CDR3 spans 13 residues. CDR3 region: CASSLAGNPEAFF. For the CDR3, the DNA is TGCGCCAGCAGCTTAGCGGGCAACCCTGAAGCTTTCTTT.

The rearrangement joins TRBV10-1 to TRBJ2-1; 8 nucleotides agree with TRBD2. From germline, CDR1 is WNHNN and CDR2 SYGVQD (reference sequence). The ends lost 3 bases at V and 4 bases at J; junction bases unmatched: 2. CDR3 size: 14 residues. The CDR3 DNA reads as TGCGCCAGCAGTGATAGCGGGAAGTACAATGAGCAGTTCTTC. Its protein product is CASSDSGKYNEQFF.

The J gene is TRBJ2-3, the V gene TRBV11-1; TRBD2 agrees at 9 bases. Germline-derived CDR1 and CDR2 are SGHAT and FQDESV (reference sequence). Trimming took 5 bases from V and 6 from J; bases not matched to a gene: 9. The CDR3 is 15 amino acids. The CDR3: CASSRSGLALDTQYF. CDR3 sequence (DNA): TGTGCCAGCAGCCGATCGGGACTAGCTTTGGATACGCAGTATTTT.

V gene TRBV5-1 combines with J gene TRBJ2-5, with D perhaps TRBD1 (7 bases). V was trimmed by 0 bases and J by 2 bases, leaving 11 bases between them. This CDR3 is 15 amino acids long. The V gene's germline CDR1 is SGHRS and CDR2 YFSETQ. The CDR3 sequence: CASSLGGTAQETQYF. Here the CDR3 DNA reads TGCGCCAGCAGCTTGGGCGGGACAGCACAAGAGACCCAGTACTTC.

This chain joins TRBV19 and TRBJ2-3, with 7 bases identical to TRBD1. The CDR3 covers 16 residues. Per germline, CDR1 LNHDA and CDR2 SQIVND (reference sequence). V was clipped by 6 bases and J by 1 base; unmatched bases: 10. The CDR3 sequence: CASRTTGLKGTDTQYF. The CDR3 nucleotides are TGTGCCAGTAGAACGACAGGGCTAAAGGGCACAGATACGCAGTATTTT.

J is TRBJ1-6 and V is TRBV9, with 7 bases matching TRBD1. V was clipped by 3 bases and J by 4 bases; unmatched bases: 4. The CDR3 runs to 15 residues. Germline V gene lookup returns CDR1 SGDLS and CDR2 YYNGEE. The CDR3 DNA is TGTGCCAGCAGCGACGGGACAGTGTATAATTCACCCCTCCACTTT. As protein: CASSDGTVYNSPLHF.

Only a few counts were recorded for this clone. This chain uses TRBV7-2 with TRBJ1-1; the D gene is possibly TRBD1 (5 bases). The V end was cut by 5 bases, the J end by 2 bases, with 18 bases between. Germline V CDR1 and CDR2: SGHTA, FQGNSA. CDR3 length: 16 residues. The CDR3 reads CASSPPGGTLNTEAFF. The CDR3 DNA reads TGTGCCAGCAGCCCCCCCGGGGGTACCTTAAACACTGAAGCTTTCTTT.

This CDR3 reads CASSVGQGHSPLHF. CDR3 nucleotide sequence: TGCGCCAGCAGCGTCGGACAGGGGCATTCACCCCTCCACTTT. The chain carries TRBV5-1 and TRBJ1-6, with 9 bases lining up with TRBD1. Germline CDR1 is SGHRS and CDR2 is YFSETQ. This CDR3 is 14 amino acids long. With 4 bases clipped from V and 8 bases from J, the junction kept 4 bases outside the gene matches.

The chain carries TRBV9 and TRBJ2-2; perhaps TRBD1 as D (6 bases). CDR3 length equals 15 residues. Germline V CDR1 and CDR2: SGDLS, YYNGEE. V was shortened by 3 bases and J by 0 bases, with 9 bases between the two germline ends. This CDR3 is CASSARQANTGELFF. The DNA for the CDR3 is TGTGCCAGCAGCGCACGACAGGCGAACACCGGGGAGCTGTTTTTT.

The rearrangement uses TRBV5-6 and TRBJ2-7; 8 nucleotides match TRBD1. V lost 3 bases and J lost 2; bases outside the gene matches: 4. Germline CDR1 is SGHDT and CDR2 is YYEEEE. The CDR3 is 14 residues long. CDR3 sequence reads: CASSWGQDAYEQYF. In DNA, the CDR3 is TGTGCCAGCAGCTGGGGACAGGACGCCTACGAGCAGTACTTC.

The J gene is TRBJ2-3, the V gene TRBV5-1; D remains unclear. Per the germline V gene, CDR1 is SGHRS and CDR2 is YFSETQ. Trimming shortened V by 2 bases and J by 2 bases, and 12 bases separated the two germline ends. The CDR3 is 15 residues long. The CDR3 protein is CASSFLRITTDTQYF. CDR3 DNA sequence: TGCGCCAGCAGCTTTTTGAGGATAACCACAGATACGCAGTATTTT.

The J gene is TRBJ1-2, the V gene TRBV19, with 9 positions matching TRBD1. This CDR3 is 14 amino acids long. V shed 6 bases, J shed 4 bases, and the junction held 6 bases outside the gene matches. CDR1 is LNHDA and CDR2 is SQIVND in the germline V gene (reference sequence). The CDR3 is CASSDRGFGYGYTF. DNA for the CDR3: TGTGCCAGTAGCGACAGGGGGTTTGGCTATGGCTACACCTTC.

The rearrangement uses TRBV28 and TRBJ2-7; D possibly corresponds to TRBD1 (7 bases). The CDR3 spans 15 residues. V lost 4 bases and J lost 3, with 16 bases in between. From germline, CDR1 is MDHEN and CDR2 SYDVKM. In DNA form, the CDR3 reads TGTGCCAGCAGTTCGGCGGGACAGAATCTCTACGAGCAGTACTTC. Its protein product is CASSSAGQNLYEQYF.

Turning to this clone: A junction end diverges from the germline sequence, so it may reflect a read error. V gene TRBV2 combines with J gene TRBJ1-5, with D possibly being TRBD1 (5 bases). This CDR3 has 12 residues. Germline-derived CDR1 and CDR2 are SNHLY and FYNNEI. CDR3 region: CASNGGNQPQHF. CDR3 nucleotides: TGTGCCAGCAACGGGGGTAATCAACCCCAGCATTTT.

This sequence joins TRBV2 and TRBJ1-6; D might be TRBD1 (5 bases). This CDR3 region has 15 residues. V was pared by 6 bases and J by 9 bases, with 18 bases between. Germline loops: CDR1 SNHLY, CDR2 FYNNEI. CDR3 bases: TGTGCCAGCAGAACACGACAGTCCCTACTTTCACCCCTCCACTTT. Translated, it gives CASRTRQSLLSPLHF.

The chain has TRBV5-6 and TRBJ2-6; D uncertain. Trimming removed 4 bases at V and 0 bases at J, with 8 bases between. The CDR3 contains 15 residues. Looked up from germline, CDR1 is SGHDT and CDR2 is YYEEEE. The CDR3 region is CASSPRLSGANVLTF. DNA for the CDR3: TGTGCCAGCAGCCCTAGACTCTCTGGGGCCAACGTCCTGACTTTC.

This chain uses TRBV6-1 with TRBJ1-2, with D unresolved. CDR3 length: 14 residues. Per the germline V gene, CDR1 is MNHNS and CDR2 is SASEGT. The V end was cut by 0 bases, the J end by 4 bases, with 9 bases between. In nucleotides, the CDR3 is TGTGCCAGCAGTGAAGCGTTGGCTAGCTATGGCTACACCTTC. Its protein product is CASSEALASYGYTF.